One and the same sample provided the 18 T cell receptor beta chains below, sequenced in a study of shared clonotypes between healthy human individuals. The table came from immunoSEQ multiplex PCR; TCRdb's copy has only in-frame clones and leaves some out. The table records about 600,000 clones, 97% of them present only once. The specimen was naive CD4+ T cells sorted from blood. This sample's subset: CD45RA+ positively selected. The receptor source for this set is a woman aged 30 to 39 in good health.

A note on this clone: Other nucleotide sequences in the sample specify the same CDR3. The J gene is TRBJ2-7, the V gene TRBV9; 10 nucleotides line up with TRBD2. V was pared by 1 base and J by 4 bases, with 2 bases of the junction left unmatched. Per the germline V gene, CDR1 is SGDLS and CDR2 is YYNGEE. The CDR3 totals 14 residues. The CDR3 loop is CASSVSSGSYEQYF. The CDR3 nucleotides read TGTGCCAGCAGCGTATCTAGCGGGAGTTACGAGCAGTACTTC.

Points on this clone: The sample holds other DNA sequences that translate to the same CDR3. The chain joins TRBV5-1 to TRBJ2-3, with TRBD2 matching 11 bases. The V gene's germline CDR1 is SGHRS and CDR2 YFSETQ. The CDR3 totals 17 residues. Trimming took 0 bases from V and 0 from J; bases not matched to a gene: 3. CDR3 nucleotide sequence: TGCGCCAGCAGCTTGGGCTTAGCGGGAGGGAGCACAGATACGCAGTATTTT. Translation: CASSLGLAGGSTDTQYF.

V gene TRBV28 combines with J gene TRBJ1-1, with 11 bases lining up with TRBD1. The V gene's germline CDR1 is MDHEN and CDR2 SYDVKM. The V and J ends lost 3 bases and 4 bases, in that order; junction bases with no gene match: 1. This CDR3 is built from 14 residues. Here the CDR3 reads CASSLGTGGTEAFF. In DNA form, the CDR3 reads TGTGCCAGCAGTTTGGGGACAGGGGGCACTGAAGCTTTCTTT. Complete variable domain (other parts from reference TRBV28 and TRBJ1-1): DVKVTQSSRYLVKRTGEKVFLECVQDMDHENMFWYRQDPGLGLRLIYFSYDVKMKEKGDIPEGYSVSREKKERFSLILESASTNQTSMYLCASSLGTGGTEAFFGQGTRLTVV.

The chain joins TRBV29-1 to TRBJ1-1, with D tentatively TRBD1 (5 bases). CDR1 and CDR2 (germline): SQVTM, ANQGSEA. The CDR3 has 15 amino acids. V was cut by 6 bases and J by 6 bases, with 23 bases left in between. The CDR3 nucleotides are TGCAGCGTATCTTTAGGGTCAGGGTCTCAGTCTGAAGCTTTCTTT. Translating gives CSVSLGSGSQSEAFF.

The chain employs TRBV6-6 and TRBJ2-1; TRBD1 matches 9 bases. V dropped 6 bases and J dropped 10; count of bases not matched to a gene: 13. There are 15 residues in the CDR3. Germline CDR1 is MNHNY and CDR2 is SVGAGI (reference sequence). CDR3 amino acids: CASSSLTGGILEQFF. The CDR3 bases are TGTGCCAGCAGCTCCTTGACAGGGGGAATACTCGAGCAGTTCTTC.

The CDR3, as DNA: TGTGCCAGCAGTTACGGTAGGCGTAGCTCCTACGAGCAGTACTTC. Protein product: CASSYGRRSSYEQYF. The chain is built from TRBV6-5 and TRBJ2-7; no clear D. The CDR3 sequence is 15 residues long. The ends were cut back, 2 bases at V and 0 bases at J, with 11 bases in the middle. Germline V lookup: CDR1 MNHEY, CDR2 SVGAGI.

J is TRBJ2-7 and V is TRBV2; TRBD2 agrees at 7 bases. In germline, CDR1 is SNHLY, CDR2 FYNNEI. V shed 5 bases and J 6 bases; nucleotides not matched to a gene: 4. This CDR3 comprises 12 residues. This CDR3 reads CASSLLAPEQYF. In nucleotides, the CDR3 is TGTGCCAGCAGTTTACTAGCGCCCGAGCAGTACTTC.

This chain joins TRBV12-5 and TRBJ1-2; no definite D call. CDR1 is LGHNT and CDR2 is FRNRAP in the germline V gene. CDR3 length: 13 residues. V lost 6 bases, J lost 4 bases, and 12 bases lay in between. The CDR3 spells CASGPGRIYGYTF. As DNA, the CDR3 is TGTGCTAGTGGCCCCGGGAGGATCTATGGCTACACCTTC.

The CDR3 protein is CASSLFDRGVAMSYGYTF. CDR3 DNA: TGTGCCAGCAGTTTGTTTGACAGGGGCGTCGCTATGAGCTATGGCTACACCTTC. V is TRBV28 and J is TRBJ1-2; 8 bases are a match to TRBD1. Germline values: CDR1 MDHEN, CDR2 SYDVKM. The CDR3 extends over 18 amino acids. J lost 4 bases, V lost 3 bases, and 16 bases had no gene match.

The J gene is TRBJ1-4, the V gene TRBV2; D gene unclear. Trimming removed 6 bases from V and 10 bases from J, with 15 bases in between. Germline values: CDR1 SNHLY, CDR2 FYNNEI. This CDR3 comprises 13 residues. The CDR3 DNA is TGTGCCAGCAGCAAAAGCAAGATGGGAAAACTGTTTTTT. Encoded protein: CASSKSKMGKLFF.

This clone is a singleton in its sample. The chain links TRBV19 to TRBJ2-2, with a tentative D call TRBD2 (6 bases). The CDR3 spans 13 residues. Germline V gene sequence: CDR1 LNHDA, CDR2 SQIVND (reference sequence). The V gene lost 10 bases and the J gene lost 4 bases, with 13 bases spanning the gap. For the CDR3, the DNA is TGTGCCACCTCGGGACTCCGCACCGGGGAGCTGTTTTTT. Translated: CATSGLRTGELFF.

A single count supports this clone. Other nucleotide sequences in the sample specify the same CDR3. The genes are TRBV6-5 and TRBJ1-1, with no clear D. CDR3 length equals 14 residues. V was trimmed by 2 bases and J by 1 base, leaving 8 bases between them. Germline-derived CDR1 and CDR2 are MNHEY and SVGAGI. The DNA of the CDR3 is TGTGCCAGCAGTTACGGGCAGCAGAACACTGAAGCTTTCTTT. Its protein product is CASSYGQQNTEAFF.

This clone has a single count. J is TRBJ2-3 and V is TRBV5-6; 8 nucleotides agree with TRBD1. Germline loops: CDR1 SGHDT, CDR2 YYEEEE. The CDR3 is made up of 15 amino acids. V lost 1 base to trimming and J lost 3 bases; unmatched junction nucleotides: 4. In DNA form, the CDR3 reads TGTGCCAGCAGCTTGATCACAGGGGGAACAGATACGCAGTATTTT. Protein product: CASSLITGGTDTQYF.

The CDR3 DNA reads TGTGCCACGGCGGGACTAGCGGCCTACAATGAGCAGTTCTTC. Amino acid sequence: CATAGLAAYNEQFF. The chain uses TRBV7-9 and TRBJ2-1; 11 nucleotides align to TRBD2. The germline CDR1 and CDR2 sequences are SEHNR and FQNEAQ (reference sequence). The ends lost 10 bases at V and 2 bases at J; junction bases unmatched: 4. This CDR3 contains 14 residues.

The V and J genes are TRBV7-2 and TRBJ2-7; the match to TRBD2 covers 7 bases. Germline CDR1 reads SGHTA; CDR2 reads FQGNSA. The CDR3 length is 14 residues. Trimming cost V 5 bases and J 3 bases; bases outside gene matches: 7. CDR3 bases: TGTGCCAGCAGCCGGACTAGGGCCGTCTACGAGCAGTACTTC. Translated, it gives CASSRTRAVYEQYF.

This clone was counted a few times. The CDR3 DNA is TGTGCCAGCAGTGATATAGCGGCAGTTGGCTACACCTTC. It yields the protein CASSDIAAVGYTF. The rearrangement joins TRBV2 to TRBJ1-2; unclear D gene. In germline, CDR1 is SNHLY, CDR2 FYNNEI. V was shortened by 3 bases and J by 7 bases, with 12 bases between the two germline ends. This CDR3 contains 13 residues.

V and J are TRBV5-1 and TRBJ2-5; no firm D call. The germline gives CDR1 SGHRS, CDR2 YFSETQ. The CDR3 sequence is 13 residues long. V lost 2 bases to trimming and J lost 6 bases, with 11 bases between them. The CDR3 DNA reads TGCGCCAGCAGCTTAACGACTCAACAGACCCAGTACTTC. Translated, it gives CASSLTTQQTQYF.

The rearrangement uses TRBV6-5 and TRBJ1-1; D gene unclear. V was cut by 6 bases and J by 1 base, with 12 bases left in between. This CDR3 has 14 amino acids. Germline assignment: CDR1 MNHEY and CDR2 SVGAGI. CDR3 sequence reads: CASSHNTANTEAFF. The DNA for the CDR3 is TGTGCCAGCAGCCACAATACAGCGAACACTGAAGCTTTCTTT.